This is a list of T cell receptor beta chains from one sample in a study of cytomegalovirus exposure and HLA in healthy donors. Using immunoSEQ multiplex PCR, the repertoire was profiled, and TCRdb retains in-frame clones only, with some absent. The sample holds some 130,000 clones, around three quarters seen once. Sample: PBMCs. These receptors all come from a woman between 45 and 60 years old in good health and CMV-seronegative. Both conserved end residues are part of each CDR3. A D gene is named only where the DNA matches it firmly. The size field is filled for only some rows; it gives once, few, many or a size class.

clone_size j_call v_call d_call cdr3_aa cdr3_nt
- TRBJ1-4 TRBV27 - CASSRQVATNEKLFF TGTGCCAGCAGTCGACAGGTTGCGACTAATGAAAAACTGTTTTTT
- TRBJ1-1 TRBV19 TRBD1 CASRRQGRGTEAFF TGTGCCAGTAGGAGACAGGGTCGCGGCACTGAAGCTTTCTTT
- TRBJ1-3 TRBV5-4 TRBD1 CASSSGQGRNTIYF TGTGCCAGCAGTTCGGGACAGGGGAGGAACACCATATATTTT
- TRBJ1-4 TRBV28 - CASSTDPATNEKLFF TGTGCCAGCAGTACAGACCCGGCAACTAATGAAAAACTGTTTTTT
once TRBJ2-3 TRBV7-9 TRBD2 CASSILAAGRTDTQYF TGTGCCAGCAGCATACTAGCGGCGGGCCGCACAGATACGCAGTATTTT
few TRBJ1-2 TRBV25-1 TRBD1 CASSLHRGGYTF TGTGCCAGCAGTCTTCACAGGGGAGGCTACACCTTC
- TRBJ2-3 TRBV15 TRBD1 CATIAQGVTDTQYF TGTGCCACCATAGCCCAGGGGGTTACAGATACGCAGTATTTT
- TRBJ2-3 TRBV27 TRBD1 CASRPYTGTGESGTQYF TGTGCCAGCAGACCTTACACCGGGACAGGGGAGTCGGGTACGCAGTATTTT
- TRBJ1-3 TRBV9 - CASSGLGLSSGNTIYF TGTGCCAGCAGCGGCTTGGGACTAAGCTCTGGAAACACCATATATTTT
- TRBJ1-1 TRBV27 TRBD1 CASSKSRTGPNTEAFF TGTGCCAGCAGTAAATCGCGGACAGGACCGAACACTGAAGCTTTCTTT
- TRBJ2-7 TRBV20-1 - CSAPRTYEQYF TGCAGTGCCCCCCGTACCTACGAGCAGTACTTC
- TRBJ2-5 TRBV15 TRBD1 CATSRTPGQKETQYF TGTGCCACCAGCAGGACACCGGGACAGAAAGAGACCCAGTACTTC
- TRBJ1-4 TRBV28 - CASNQGSEKLFF TGTGCCAGCAACCAGGGGAGTGAAAAACTGTTTTTT
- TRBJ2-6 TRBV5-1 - CASSRQAGANVLTF TGCGCCAGCTCCCGACAGGCTGGGGCCAACGTCCTGACTTTC
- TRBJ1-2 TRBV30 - CAWTPTGLGGYPF TGTGCCTGGACCCCGACAGGTTTGGGCGGCTACCCCTTC
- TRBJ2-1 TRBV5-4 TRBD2 CASIAAGGANNEQFF TGTGCCAGCATCGCAGCGGGAGGTGCGAACAATGAGCAGTTCTTC
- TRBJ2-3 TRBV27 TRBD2 CASSLVAGVGTDTQYF TGTGCCAGCAGTCTAGTAGCGGGAGTGGGTACAGATACGCAGTATTTT
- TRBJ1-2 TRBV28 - CATGHGVANYGYTF TGTGCCACCGGACACGGAGTAGCTAACTATGGCTACACCTTC
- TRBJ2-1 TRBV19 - CASTSGGGRAMEQFF TGTGCCAGTACCTCAGGTGGGGGCCGCGCAATGGAGCAGTTCTTC
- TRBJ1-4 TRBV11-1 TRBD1 CASSRGQNEKLFF TGTGCCAGCAGCAGGGGACAGAATGAAAAACTGTTTTTT
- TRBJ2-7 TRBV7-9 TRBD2 CASSHTSGRPSYEQYF TGTGCCAGCAGCCACACTAGCGGGAGGCCCTCCTACGAGCAGTACTTC
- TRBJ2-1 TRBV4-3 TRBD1 CASSPGPGQGAYEQFF TGCGCCAGCAGCCCGGGCCCGGGACAGGGGGCATATGAGCAGTTCTTC
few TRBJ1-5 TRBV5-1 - CASSLQGVSNQPQHF TGCGCCAGCAGCTTACAGGGAGTTAGCAATCAGCCCCAGCATTTT
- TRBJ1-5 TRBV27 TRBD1 CASKEGQGLFQPQHF TGTGCCAGCAAAGAGGGACAGGGGCTTTTTCAGCCCCAGCATTTT
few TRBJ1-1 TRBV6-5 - CASSLTFGEAFF TGTGCCAGCAGTCTAACGTTCGGTGAAGCTTTCTTT
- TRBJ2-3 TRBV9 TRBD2 CASSLTLAASTDTQYF TGTGCCAGCAGCCTCACCCTAGCGGCTAGCACAGATACGCAGTATTTT
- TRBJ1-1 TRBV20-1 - CSTPGSEAFF TGCAGTACACCGGGTTCTGAAGCTTTCTTT
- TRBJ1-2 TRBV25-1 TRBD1 CASSLRDRGGGYTF TGTGCCAGCAGCCTCCGGGACAGGGGAGGTGGCTACACCTTC